This is a list of T cell receptor beta chains from one sample in a study of blood T cell repertoires in COVID-19. The data were produced by immunoSEQ multiplex PCR, yet TCRdb's version contains in-frame clones alone and is incomplete. This table holds more than 300,000 clones, 86% found once. The source material was peripheral blood. These receptors were taken from a woman between 50 and 59 years old with acute or convalescent COVID-19. Both conserved end residues are part of each CDR3. D genes are given only for firm matches. Where a row states a size, it is once, few, many or the class of an expanded clone; other rows omit it.

TRBJ1-6 NA TRBV12-3/TRBV12-4 NA TGTGCCAGCAGTTTCTCGTATAATTCACCCCTCCACTTT CASSFSYNSPLHF
TRBJ2-7 NA TRBV28 NA TGTGCCAGCAGCCGCCTAGGAGGGTACGAGCAGTACTTC CASSRLGGYEQYF
TRBJ2-2 NA TRBV2 NA TGTGCCAGCAGCCCGACAGCCAACACCGGGGAGCTGTTTTTT CASSPTANTGELFF
TRBJ2-7 NA TRBV25-1 NA TGTGCCAGCAGGGCCAACTCCTACGAGCAGTACTTC CASRANSYEQYF
TRBJ1-2 NA TRBV5-6 NA TGTGCCAGCACCCTGGGGGGACCTTCCTATGGCTACACCTTC CASTLGGPSYGYTF
TRBJ2-5 TRBD1 TRBV3-1/TRBV3-2 NA TGTGCCAGCAGCCTCTGGACAGGGGGCACCTGGGAGACCCAGTACTTC CASSLWTGGTWETQYF
TRBJ2-3 TRBD2 TRBV5-4 few TGTGCCAGCAGCTTACGACTAGCGGGAGATGGAGATACGCAGTATTTT CASSLRLAGDGDTQYF
TRBJ1-1 NA TRBV27 NA TGTGCCAGCATGCGGAACACTGAAGCTTTCTTT CASMRNTEAFF
TRBJ2-3 TRBD2 TRBV4-1 NA TGCGCCAGCAGCTGGCCCAACAGCAGGCGGGGGAAGGGAACAGATACGCAGTATTTT CASSWPNSRRGKGTDTQYF
TRBJ2-1 TRBD1 TRBV7-2 NA TGTGCCAGCAGCTCGCGGACAGGGGGCTCTTACAATGAGCAGTTCTTC CASSSRTGGSYNEQFF
TRBJ2-7 TRBD1 TRBV6-5 NA TGTGCCACCCCGGGACAGTTGATCTACGAGCAGTACTTC CATPGQLIYEQYF
TRBJ2-2 TRBD1 TRBV9 NA TGTGCCAGCAGCGCATGGGACCGGGACAGGCATCAGGGGGAGCTGTTTTTT CASSAWDRDRHQGELFF
TRBJ1-1 TRBD1 TRBV30 NA TGTGCCTGGAGTGCTGACAGGGGTACTGAAGCTTTCTTT CAWSADRGTEAFF
TRBJ1-1 NA TRBV27 NA TGTGCCAGCAGGCACCGGGGGGGGAACACTGAAGCTTTCTTT CASRHRGGNTEAFF
TRBJ2-6 NA TRBV27 NA TGTGCCAGCATGACCTCAGGGGCCGGGGCCAACGTCCTGACTTTC CASMTSGAGANVLTF
TRBJ2-3 TRBD1 TRBV29-1 NA TGCAGCGTTGAAAAGGCAAGAGGGACAGGGGGCGAAGATACGCAGTATTTT CSVEKARGTGGEDTQYF
TRBJ2-3 NA TRBV19 few TGTGCCAGTAGTATACAGTTATCAGATACGCAGTATTTT CASSIQLSDTQYF
TRBJ2-1 NA TRBV6-2/TRBV6-3 NA TGTGCCAGCAGTTACCGGGACTTGAGCTCCTACAATGAGCAGTTCTTC CASSYRDLSSYNEQFF
TRBJ2-7 NA TRBV12-3/TRBV12-4 NA TGTGCCAGCAGTTTACGCGGGCGCTACGAGCAGTACTTC CASSLRGRYEQYF
TRBJ2-7 NA TRBV29-1 NA TGCAGCGTTGATATGGACAATGCCTACGAGCAGTACTTC CSVDMDNAYEQYF
TRBJ2-7 NA TRBV7-9 NA TGTGCCAGCAGCTTGGAGGTGGGGCGGGATAGCTCCTACGAGCAGTACTTC CASSLEVGRDSSYEQYF
TRBJ1-2 TRBD1 TRBV15 NA TGTGCCACCAGTCGGGACAGGGGGGGCTATGGCTACACCTTC CATSRDRGGYGYTF
TRBJ2-7 NA TRBV2 NA TGTGCCAGCCATTTTGACAGGAGCTCCTACGAGCAGTACTTC CASHFDRSSYEQYF
TRBJ1-2 NA TRBV15 NA TGTGCCACCAGCAGAGAAGTTGGGACAAACTATGGCTACACCTTC CATSREVGTNYGYTF
TRBJ1-1 NA TRBV3-1/TRBV3-2 once TGTGCCAGCAGAGGGGTGAACACTGAAGCTTTCTTT CASRGVNTEAFF
TRBJ1-5 TRBD1 TRBV19 NA TGTGCCAGTAGGCACCGGGACAGGGGCAATCAGCCCCAGCATTTT CASRHRDRGNQPQHF